This T cell receptor (beta chain) was sequenced in a study of shared clonotypes between healthy human individuals. Looked up from germline, CDR1 is SGHAT and CDR2 is FQNNGV. The junction had 7 bases not matched to a gene; V was cut back by 5 bases and J by 5 bases. The CDR3 length is 15 residues. Data came from immunoSEQ multiplex PCR; TCRdb stores just in-frame clones and leaves some out. The table shows roughly 1 million clones, with roughly 80% occurring only once. Sequenced input: memory CD4+ T cells sorted from blood. Subset in this sample: CD45RA-negative fraction. This receptor was obtained from a man aged 18 to 35 in good health. The chain carries TRBV11-2 and TRBJ2-1; 9 bases map to TRBD1. The CDR3 loop is CASSRTGGEDNEQFF. For the CDR3, the DNA is TGTGCCAGCAGCCGTACAGGGGGCGAGGACAATGAGCAGTTCTTC. Variable domain in full (rest from reference TRBV11-2 and TRBJ2-1): EAGVAQSPRYKIIEKRQSVAFWCNPISGHATLYWYQQILGQGPKLLIQFQNNGVVDDSQLPKDRFSAERLKGVDSTLKIQPAKLEDSAVYLCASSRTGGEDNEQFFGPGTRLTVL.